This T cell receptor beta chain was found in a study of shared clonotypes between healthy human individuals. The data were produced by immunoSEQ multiplex PCR, yet TCRdb's version contains in-frame clones alone and is incomplete. The table has about 2 million clones, 95% seen once. The V end was cut by 5 bases, the J end by 5 bases, with 17 bases between. The length of the CDR3 is 15 residues. Germline CDR1 MDHEN, CDR2 SYDVKM. The source is a man aged 18 to 35 in good health. This chain connects TRBV28 to TRBJ2-3; D may be TRBD2 (6 bases). Sequencing input: naive CD4+ T cells sorted from blood. Documented subset: CD45RA+ positively selected. The CDR3 is CASSGGTLRGDTQYF. CDR3 sequence (DNA): TGTGCCAGCAGTGGTGGGACTCTTAGGGGAGATACGCAGTATTTT.